The present T cell receptor beta chain was sequenced within a study of cytomegalovirus exposure and HLA in healthy donors. V was pared by 5 bases and J by 3 bases, with 9 bases of the junction left unmatched. Germline assignment: CDR1 KGHSH and CDR2 LQKENI. The CDR3 runs 15 residues. In the PCR, 60 Vbeta and 13 Jbeta primers were used. The method was immunoSEQ multiplex PCR; TCRdb's version includes in-frame clones alone and lacks a portion of them. The sample includes 200,000 or so clones, approximately 82% of them seen just once. Specimen: PBMCs. The chain links TRBV18 to TRBJ2-5; 7 nucleotides match TRBD2. This clonotype originated in a woman younger than 30 in good health and CMV-seropositive. CDR3 sequence reads: CASSTRTREEETQYF. Written as DNA, the CDR3 is TGTGCCAGCTCAACGCGGACTAGGGAGGAAGAGACCCAGTACTTC. Drawing the rest from reference TRBV18 and TRBJ2-5, the complete variable domain is NAGVMQNPRHLVRRRGQEARLRCSPMKGHSHVYWYRQLPEEGLKFMVYLQKENIIDESGMPKERFSAEFPKEGPSILRIQQVVRGDSAAYFCASSTRTREEETQYFGPGTRLLVL.